Below, one T cell receptor (beta chain) is given with its context. This clonotype came up many times. Its antigen target is currently unknown. No per-base quality is available; no much larger clone lies one base away. The sample belongs to a study of T cells in Graves' hyperthyroidism and ophthalmopathy (dated by TCRdb to the late 2010s). Study-wide context: Peripheral blood was collected at initial diagnosis, before any treatment. Prospective prediction of ophthalmopathy was tested in an independent validation cohort of 18 hyperthyroidism patients and roughly 16 patients who later progressed to ophthalmopathy. TCR Vbeta CDR3 sequencing of approximately 140 peripheral blood samples (around 45 ophthalmopathy, under 80 hyperthyroidism and around 17 progressor patients) is reported in the paper. For training and testing, the 80 to 100 patients in the discovery cohort were randomly divided in a 7:3 ratio. A discovery cohort of about a hundred patients, roughly 45 with Graves' ophthalmopathy and roughly 59 with stable Graves' hyperthyroidism, was used to find distinguishing TCR V-J signatures. After blood sampling, hyperthyroidism patients were treated with methimazole at a starting dose of 30 mg daily, and ophthalmopathy patients were treated with high-dose intravenous methylprednisolone. The study also compared thyroid tissue and blood T-cell repertoires from about 6 Graves' hyperthyroidism patients. Study-wide conclusions, independent of this receptor: Sample size was not statistically predetermined, and blinding of investigators to group allocation was not performed. Most expanded thyroid clonotypes (frequency above 0.001) were also detected in blood, suggesting blood repertoires may reflect thyroid immune responses. In validation, the model predicted progression to ophthalmopathy with approximately 71% sensitivity and 72% to 85% specificity, a median of about 6 months before onset. In cross-validation, a model built on a 13 V-J signature told ophthalmopathy apart from stable hyperthyroidism with 87.88% sensitivity and 81% to 82% specificity, and in testing the same model reached 80%/75%.

Stable Graves' hyperthyroidism was defined as the absence of progression to ophthalmopathy over 18 months of follow-up. Hyperthyroidism patients were aged 18 to 65 years and newly diagnosed, with disease duration of less than 2 months. Patients with uncontrolled infections, other autoimmune diseases, pregnancy or lactation were excluded. Diagnoses were established on the basis of clinical symptoms, serum thyroxine and TRAb, thyroid ultrasound, and orbital computed tomography. PBMCs were isolated from about 9.1 ml of fresh peripheral blood by Ficoll-Paque density gradient centrifugation. Total RNA was extracted using Trizol reagent, and RNA quality was assessed on an Agilent 2100 Bioanalyzer. After removal of 6 bases from V and 6 bases from J, the junction retains 6 bases not matched to a gene. From the cysteine through the phenylalanine, the CDR3 covers 14 amino acids. Only the CDR3 DNA stays, 42 bases, in frame from base 1. Per the germline V gene, SNHLY is the CDR1 and FYNNEI is the CDR2.

Amplification of TCR beta CDR3 regions was carried out from RNA transcripts. A first-round RT-PCR of the TCR CDR3 used the HTBI primer set with the Qiagen OneStep RT-PCR kit. Libraries were constructed in a second round of multiplex PCR, after which size selection and purification were carried out. Sequencing of the libraries was done on an Illumina HiSeq2000 using paired-end 100 bp reads. Concerning the study's data processing: SOAPnuke was used to process the raw data, removing reads that contained adapters or uncalled bases, had a mean Phred below 15, or lacked an exact match to the constant primer or identifier. High-quality paired reads were merged with COPE v1.2.5, and unique nucleotide sequences were defined as clonotypes. MiTCR v1.1 was used to align the clonotypes against IMGT TRBV, TRBD and TRBJ reference segments. Only V-J combinations with frequency above 0.0001, covering 99.2% of repertoires, were analysed. The TCS score was defined as F50 (clonal expansion) divided by E x V (chaos), with BLOSUM62-based TCRdist calculated between CDR3 peptides within each V-J. Welch's t-statistics and random forest reduced roughly 500 V-J features to 13, which were used in a naive Bayes classifier (R e1071). The public reads were quality trimmed at Q25 with fastp and then assembled into clones with MiXCR by TCRdb, keeping productive beta chains. Every entry covers one CDR3 protein and lists the most common genes and DNA from its rows. TCRdb's processing, not the authors', yielded these V and J calls. A total of fewer than 550,000 distinct CDR3 sequences appear in this sample, 15% to 18% of them only once. Approximately 7.5% of the sample goes to the ten largest clones.

The source material was blood. This receptor was obtained from a young woman with Graves' hyperthyroidism. The rearranged segments are TRBV2 and TRBJ2-2; 8 middle bases align to TRBD1. The sequenced DNA: TGTGCCAGCAGCCCCCAGGGGGCGGCCGGGGAGCTGTTTTTT. This sequence encodes CASSPQGAAGELFF.